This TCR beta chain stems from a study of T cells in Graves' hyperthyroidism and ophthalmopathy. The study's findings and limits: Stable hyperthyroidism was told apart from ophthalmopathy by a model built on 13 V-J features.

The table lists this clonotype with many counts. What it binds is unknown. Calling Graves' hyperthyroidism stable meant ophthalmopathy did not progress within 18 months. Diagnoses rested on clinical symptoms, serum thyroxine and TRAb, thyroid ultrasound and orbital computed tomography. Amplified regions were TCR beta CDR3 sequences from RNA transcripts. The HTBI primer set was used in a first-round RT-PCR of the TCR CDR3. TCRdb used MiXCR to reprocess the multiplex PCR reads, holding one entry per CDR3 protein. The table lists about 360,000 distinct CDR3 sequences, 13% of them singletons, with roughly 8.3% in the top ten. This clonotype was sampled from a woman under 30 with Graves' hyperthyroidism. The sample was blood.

The CDR3 DNA sequence: TGTGCCAGCAGTACCGGACAGGGGTCGTCACCCCTCCACTTT. Protein product: CASSTGQGSSPLHF. The chain uses TRBV28 and TRBJ1-6, with TRBD1 matching over 9 bases. J lost 10 bases, V lost 5 bases, and 6 bases had no gene match. Germline V lookup: CDR1 MDHEN, CDR2 SYDVKM. This CDR3 spans 14 amino acids.